This TCR beta chain emerged from a study of beta chain features in type 1 diabetes. Study observations and caveats: Within each of all four CD4+ subsets, Type 1 diabetes patients had TCRB CDR3s that were moderately but significantly shorter. The VDJ junctions of type 1 diabetes patients carried fewer insertions and more deletions. In these data, an HLA type influence on TCRB rearrangement remained unresolved.

This clone was found a few times. What it binds is not known. The entirety of the isolated RNA underwent reverse transcription, so expressed TCRB transcripts were sequenced. Method: immunoSEQ multiplex PCR; TCRdb's copy keeps in-frame clones and lacks some. Among a few hundred thousand clones, approximately 12% were seen once, and the ten largest hold over 0.008%. The receptor was isolated from a woman aged 18-35 years with type 1 diabetes. What was sequenced was naive CD4+ T cells from blood.

The chain's CDR3 is CATQRDRGAETQYF. The CDR3 DNA reads as TGTGCCACCCAAAGGGACAGAGGTGCAGAGACCCAGTACTTC. The chain recombines TRBV7-2 with TRBJ2-5; 7 positions match TRBD1. V lost 10 bases and J lost 4; bases outside the gene matches: 12. The CDR3 totals 14 residues. The germline V gene encodes CDR1 SGHTA and CDR2 FQGNSA.